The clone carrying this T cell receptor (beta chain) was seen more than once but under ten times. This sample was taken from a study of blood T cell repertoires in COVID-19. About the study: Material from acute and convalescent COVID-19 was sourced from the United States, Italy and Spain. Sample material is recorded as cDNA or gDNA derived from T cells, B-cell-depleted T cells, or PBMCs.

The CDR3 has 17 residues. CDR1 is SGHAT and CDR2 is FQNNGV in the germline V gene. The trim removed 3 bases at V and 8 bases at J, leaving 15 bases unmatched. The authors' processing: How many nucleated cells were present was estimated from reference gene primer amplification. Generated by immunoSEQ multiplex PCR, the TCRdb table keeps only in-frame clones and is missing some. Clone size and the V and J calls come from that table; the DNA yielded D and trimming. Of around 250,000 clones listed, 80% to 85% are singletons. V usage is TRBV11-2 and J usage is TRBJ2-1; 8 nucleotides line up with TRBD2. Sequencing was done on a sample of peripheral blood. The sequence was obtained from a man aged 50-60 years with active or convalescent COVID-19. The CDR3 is CASSFAQPAGGMYEQFF. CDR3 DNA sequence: TGTGCCAGCAGCTTCGCCCAGCCTGCGGGGGGTATGTATGAGCAGTTCTTC.